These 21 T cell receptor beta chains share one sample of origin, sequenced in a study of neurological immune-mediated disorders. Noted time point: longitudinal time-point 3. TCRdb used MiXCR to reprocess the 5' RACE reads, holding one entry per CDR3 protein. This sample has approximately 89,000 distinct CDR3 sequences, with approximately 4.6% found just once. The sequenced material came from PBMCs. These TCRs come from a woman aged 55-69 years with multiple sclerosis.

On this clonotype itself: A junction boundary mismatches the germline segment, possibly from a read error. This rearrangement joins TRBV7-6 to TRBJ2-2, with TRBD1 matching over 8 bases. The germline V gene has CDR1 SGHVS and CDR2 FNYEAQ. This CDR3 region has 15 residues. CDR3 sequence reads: CASRTQGGNNGELFF. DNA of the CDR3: TGTGCCAGCAGAACACAGGGGGGTAACAACGGGGAGCTGTTTTTT.

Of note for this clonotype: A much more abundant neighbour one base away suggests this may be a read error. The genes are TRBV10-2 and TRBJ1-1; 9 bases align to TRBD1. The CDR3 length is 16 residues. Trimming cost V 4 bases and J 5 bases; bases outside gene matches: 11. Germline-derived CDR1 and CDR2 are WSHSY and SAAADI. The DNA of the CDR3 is TGCGCCAGCAGTGGAGGGGACACAGGGGGCCAGACTGAAGCTTTCTTT. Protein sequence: CASSGGDTGGQTEAFF.

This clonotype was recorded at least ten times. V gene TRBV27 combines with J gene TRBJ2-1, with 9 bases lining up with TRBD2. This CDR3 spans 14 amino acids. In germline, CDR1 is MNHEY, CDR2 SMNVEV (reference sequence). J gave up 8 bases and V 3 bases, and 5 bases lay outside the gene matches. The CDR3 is CASSFPGTSHEQFF. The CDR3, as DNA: TGTGCCAGCAGTTTTCCCGGGACTAGCCATGAGCAGTTCTTC.

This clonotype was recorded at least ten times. The CDR3 loop reads CASSYYPTSRGELFF. CDR3 coding DNA: TGTGCCAGCAGTTACTATCCAACCTCGAGGGGGGAGCTGTTTTTT. This chain links TRBV6-5 with TRBJ2-2; D uncertain. CDR1 is MNHEY, CDR2 SVGAGI, per germline. V lost 1 base and J 8 bases, leaving 14 bases between the germline ends. CDR3 length equals 15 residues.

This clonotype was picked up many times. The CDR3 DNA reads as TGTGCCAGCAGCGTGTATAGCGGGGGTAGGTACGAGCAGTACTTC. Translation gives CASSVYSGGRYEQYF. The chain combines TRBV9 with TRBJ2-7; 9 nucleotides align to TRBD2. The CDR3 consists of 15 residues. Germline CDR1 SGDLS, CDR2 YYNGEE. V lost 2 bases to trimming and J lost 4 bases; unmatched junction nucleotides: 7.

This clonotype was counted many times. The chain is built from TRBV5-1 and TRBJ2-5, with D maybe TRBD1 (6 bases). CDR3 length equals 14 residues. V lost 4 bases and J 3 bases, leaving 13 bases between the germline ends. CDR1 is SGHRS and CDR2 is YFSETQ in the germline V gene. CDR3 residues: CASSGTGTKETQYF. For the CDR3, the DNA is TGCGCCAGCAGCGGTACAGGGACCAAAGAGACCCAGTACTTC.

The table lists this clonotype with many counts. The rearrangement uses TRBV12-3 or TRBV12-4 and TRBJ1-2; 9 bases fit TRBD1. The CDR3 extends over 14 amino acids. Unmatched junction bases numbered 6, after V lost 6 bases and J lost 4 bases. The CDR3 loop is CASREQGAGYGYTF. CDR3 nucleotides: TGTGCCAGCAGAGAACAGGGGGCCGGCTATGGCTACACCTTC.

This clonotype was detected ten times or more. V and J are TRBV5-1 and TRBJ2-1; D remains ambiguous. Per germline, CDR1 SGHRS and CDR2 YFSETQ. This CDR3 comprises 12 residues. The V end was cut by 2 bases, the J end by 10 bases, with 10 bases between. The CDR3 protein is CASSLDTIEQFF. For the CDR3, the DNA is TGCGCCAGCAGCTTAGACACCATAGAGCAGTTCTTC.

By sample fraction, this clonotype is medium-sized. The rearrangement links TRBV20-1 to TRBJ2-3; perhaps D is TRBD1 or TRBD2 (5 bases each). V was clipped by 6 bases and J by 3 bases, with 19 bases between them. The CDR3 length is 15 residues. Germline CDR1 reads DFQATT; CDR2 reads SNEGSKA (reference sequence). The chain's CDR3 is CSAETGAEGTDTQYF. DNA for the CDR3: TGCAGTGCCGAAACCGGGGCAGAGGGGACAGATACGCAGTATTTT.

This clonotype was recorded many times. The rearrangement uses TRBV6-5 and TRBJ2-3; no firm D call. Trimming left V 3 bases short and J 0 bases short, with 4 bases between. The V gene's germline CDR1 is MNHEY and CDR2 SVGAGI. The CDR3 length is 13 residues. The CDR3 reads CASSYSSTDTQYF. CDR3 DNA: TGTGCCAGCAGTTATTCAAGCACAGATACGCAGTATTTT.

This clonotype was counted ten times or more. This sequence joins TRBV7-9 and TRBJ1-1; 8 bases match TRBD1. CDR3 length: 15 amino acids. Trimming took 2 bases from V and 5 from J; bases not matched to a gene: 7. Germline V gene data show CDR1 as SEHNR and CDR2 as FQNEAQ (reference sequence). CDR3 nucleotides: TGTGCCAGCAGCTTACTGGGACAGGCGGGGACTGAAGCTTTCTTT. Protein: CASSLLGQAGTEAFF. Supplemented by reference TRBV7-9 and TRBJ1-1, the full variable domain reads DTGVSQNPRHKITKRGQNVTFRCDPISEHNRLYWYRQTLGQGPEFLTYFQNEAQLEKSRLLSDRFSAERPKGSFSTLEIQRTEQGDSAMYLCASSLLGQAGTEAFFGQGTRLTVV.

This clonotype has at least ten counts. The CDR3 reads CASSKVNQPQHF. In nucleotides, the CDR3 is TGTGCCAGCAGCAAGGTTAATCAGCCCCAGCATTTT. The chain joins TRBV2 to TRBJ1-5; D gene uncertain. The germline CDR1 and CDR2 sequences are SNHLY and FYNNEI. The germline V and J ends were trimmed by 6 bases and 4 bases, with 7 bases remaining between them. CDR3 length: 12 amino acids. Full variable domain (remainder filled in from reference TRBV2 and TRBJ1-5): EPEVTQTPSHQVTQMGQEVILRCVPISNHLYFYWYRQILGQKVEFLVSFYNNEISEKSEIFDDQFSVERPDGSNFTLKIRSTKLEDSAMYFCASSKVNQPQHFGDGTRLSIL.

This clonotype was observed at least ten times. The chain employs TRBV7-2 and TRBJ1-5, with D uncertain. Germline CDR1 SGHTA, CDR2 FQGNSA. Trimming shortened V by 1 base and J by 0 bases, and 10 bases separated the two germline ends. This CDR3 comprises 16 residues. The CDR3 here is CASSLVGGYSNQPQHF. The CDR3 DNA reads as TGTGCCAGCAGCTTAGTCGGAGGGTATAGCAATCAGCCCCAGCATTTT.

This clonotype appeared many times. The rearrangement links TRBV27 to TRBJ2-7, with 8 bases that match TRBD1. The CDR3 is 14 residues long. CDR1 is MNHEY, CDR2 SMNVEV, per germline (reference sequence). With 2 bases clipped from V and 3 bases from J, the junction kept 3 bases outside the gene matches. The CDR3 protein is CASSLKDRDYEQYF. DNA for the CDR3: TGTGCCAGCAGTTTAAAGGACAGGGACTACGAGCAGTACTTC.

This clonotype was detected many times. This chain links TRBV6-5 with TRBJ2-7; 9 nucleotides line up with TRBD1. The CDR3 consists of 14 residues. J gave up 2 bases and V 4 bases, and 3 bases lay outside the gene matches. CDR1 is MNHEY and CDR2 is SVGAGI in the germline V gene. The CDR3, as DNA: TGTGCCAGCAGTTCCCGACAGGGGGCCTACGAGCAGTACTTC. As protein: CASSSRQGAYEQYF.

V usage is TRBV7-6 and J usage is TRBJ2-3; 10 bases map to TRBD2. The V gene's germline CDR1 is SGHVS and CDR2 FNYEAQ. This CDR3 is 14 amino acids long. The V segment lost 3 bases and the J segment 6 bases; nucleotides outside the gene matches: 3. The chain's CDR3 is CASSFSGGADTQYF. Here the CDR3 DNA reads TGTGCCAGCAGCTTCAGCGGGGGGGCGGATACGCAGTATTTT.

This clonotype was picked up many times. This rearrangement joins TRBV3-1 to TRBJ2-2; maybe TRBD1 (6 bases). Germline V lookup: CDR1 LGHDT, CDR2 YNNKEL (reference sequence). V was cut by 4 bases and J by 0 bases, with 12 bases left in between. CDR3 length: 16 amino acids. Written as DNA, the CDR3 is TGTGCCAGCAGCCGGGACAACCTAGCGAACACCGGGGAGCTGTTTTTT. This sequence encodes CASSRDNLANTGELFF.

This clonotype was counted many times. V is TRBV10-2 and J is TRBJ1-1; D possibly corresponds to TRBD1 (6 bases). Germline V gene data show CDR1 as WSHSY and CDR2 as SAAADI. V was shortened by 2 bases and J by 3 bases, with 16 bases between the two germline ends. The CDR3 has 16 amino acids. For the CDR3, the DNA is TGCGCCAGCAGTGAGCCGGGGGGGGGGCAGGACACTGAAGCTTTCTTT. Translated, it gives CASSEPGGGQDTEAFF.

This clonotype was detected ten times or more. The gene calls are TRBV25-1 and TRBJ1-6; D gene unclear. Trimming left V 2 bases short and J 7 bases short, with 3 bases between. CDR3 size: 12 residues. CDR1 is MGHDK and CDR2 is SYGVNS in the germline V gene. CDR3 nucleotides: TGTGCCAGCAGTGAAGCCAATTCACCCCTCCACTTT. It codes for CASSEANSPLHF.

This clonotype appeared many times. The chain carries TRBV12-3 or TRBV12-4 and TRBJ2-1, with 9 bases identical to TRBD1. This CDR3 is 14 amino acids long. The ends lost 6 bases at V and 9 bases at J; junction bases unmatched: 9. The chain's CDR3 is CASSHRGRLGEQFF. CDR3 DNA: TGTGCCAGCAGCCACAGGGGGCGACTGGGTGAGCAGTTCTTC.

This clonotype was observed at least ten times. The CDR3 DNA follows: TGCAGTGCTGCTAGGGGGGCCGCAGATACGCAGTATTTT. It encodes CSAARGAADTQYF. The chain carries TRBV20-1 and TRBJ2-3; D could derive from TRBD1 or TRBD2 (6 bases each). This CDR3 contains 13 residues. Between the trimmed V and J ends, which lost 5 bases and 4 bases, there was a span of 13 bases. Looked up from germline, CDR1 is DFQATT and CDR2 is SNEGSKA (reference sequence).